Following are 28 T cell receptor beta chains from one sample sequenced in a study of identical twins. TCRdb called the 5' RACE reads again in MiXCR, with one record for every CDR3 protein. This table holds approximately 1.8 million distinct CDR3 sequences, around a third found once. The sequenced sample was cord blood. Receptors were obtained from a newborn girl in good health.

This chain links TRBV18 with TRBJ2-1; D might be TRBD1 (5 bases). V dropped 0 bases and J dropped 6 bases, with 12 bases sitting between them. The CDR3 has 15 residues. Germline-derived CDR1 and CDR2 are KGHSH and LQKENI. The CDR3 here is CASSPPNRICNEQFF. The DNA for the CDR3 is TGTGCCAGCTCACCACCGAACAGGATATGCAATGAGCAGTTCTTC. Together with reference TRBV18 and TRBJ2-1, the CDR3 gives the full variable domain: NAGVMQNPRHLVRRRGQEARLRCSPMKGHSHVYWYRQLPEEGLKFMVYLQKENIIDESGMPKERFSAEFPKEGPSILRIQQVVRGDSAAYFCASSPPNRICNEQFFGPGTRLTVL.

This clonotype appeared many times. V and J are TRBV5-1 and TRBJ2-3, with D possibly being TRBD1 or TRBD2 (5 bases each). V lost 0 bases, J lost 5 bases, and 10 bases lay in between. Germline CDR1 SGHRS, CDR2 YFSETQ. CDR3 size: 14 residues. CDR3 loop: CASSLEGAGDTQYF. As DNA, the CDR3 is TGCGCCAGCAGCTTGGAAGGGGCGGGAGATACGCAGTATTTT. The full variable domain, with the rest looked up from reference TRBV5-1 and TRBJ2-3, is KAGVTQTPRYLIKTRGQQVTLSCSPISGHRSVSWYQQTPGQGLQFLFEYFSETQRNKGNFPGRFSGRQFSNSRSEMNVSTLELGDSALYLCASSLEGAGDTQYFGPGTRLTVL.

There are a few counts of this clonotype. The chain uses TRBV4-1 and TRBJ1-4; D might be TRBD1 (5 bases). The ends were cut back, 2 bases at V and 4 bases at J, with 11 bases in the middle. In germline, CDR1 is MGHRA, CDR2 YSYEKL. The CDR3 contains 15 residues. CDR3 sequence (DNA): TGCGCCAGCAGCCAATTGGGACGGTTTAATGAAAAACTGTTTTTT. Protein product: CASSQLGRFNEKLFF.

This clonotype was picked up a small number of times. V usage is TRBV27 and J usage is TRBJ1-1, with 7 bases aligning to TRBD1. The germline V gene encodes CDR1 MNHEY and CDR2 SMNVEV (reference sequence). The CDR3 totals 14 residues. Trimming took 2 bases from V and 4 from J; bases not matched to a gene: 4. The CDR3 region is CASSLDRDPTEAFF. As DNA, the CDR3 is TGTGCCAGCAGTTTAGACAGGGATCCCACTGAAGCTTTCTTT.

The CDR3 DNA is TGTGCCAGCTCGATGAGGGCAGGGAGAGATACGCAGTATTTT. It codes for CASSMRAGRDTQYF. The chain carries TRBV2 and TRBJ2-3; D may be TRBD1 or TRBD2 (5 bases each). CDR3 length: 14 residues. CDR1 and CDR2 from the germline V gene are SNHLY and FYNNEI. V shed 8 bases and J shed 5 bases, with 17 bases lying between them.

The chain employs TRBV6-2 or TRBV6-3 and TRBJ2-1; a weak D match, TRBD2 (6 bases). With the DNA end fitting TRBJ2-7 better, the J assignment may be wrong. The germline V gene encodes CDR1 MNHEY and CDR2 SVGEGT. The CDR3 is 15 residues long. The CDR3 sequence: CASDSGLRAYNEQYF. CDR3 nucleotide sequence: TGTGCCAGCGACTCGGGACTCCGAGCCTACAATGAGCAGTACTTC.

The rearrangement links TRBV30 to TRBJ1-5, with D hard to call. Germline assignment: CDR1 GTSNPN and CDR2 SVGIG (reference sequence). The CDR3 contains 13 residues. Trimming cost V 2 bases and J 2 bases, with 7 bases left between them. CDR3 residues: CAWSPSRNQPQHF. In DNA form, the CDR3 reads TGTGCCTGGAGTCCTTCCCGCAATCAGCCCCAGCATTTT.

The chain uses TRBV4-1 and TRBJ2-1; 9 nucleotides agree with TRBD2. CDR1 MGHRA and CDR2 YSYEKL come from the germline V gene. This CDR3 has 14 amino acids. V lost 1 base and J lost 5; bases outside the gene matches: 0. DNA of the CDR3: TGCGCCAGCAGCCAAGGCGGGAGGGACAATGAGCAGTTCTTC. Residues: CASSQGGRDNEQFF.

The chain links TRBV20-1 to TRBJ2-3; no definite D call. V lost 3 bases, J lost 0 bases, and 7 bases lay in between. The length of the CDR3 is 13 residues. Germline CDR1 reads DFQATT; CDR2 reads SNEGSKA (reference sequence). The DNA of the CDR3 is TGCAGTGCTAGTGATGCCAGCACAGATACGCAGTATTTT. It translates to CSASDASTDTQYF.

The V and J genes are TRBV4-2 and TRBJ2-7; 8 bases fit TRBD2. Germline CDR1 and CDR2: LGHNA and YNFKEQ. V dropped 0 bases and J dropped 0; count of bases not matched to a gene: 4. CDR3 length: 16 amino acids. The CDR3 spells CASSQELAASSYEQYF. The CDR3 bases are TGTGCCAGCAGCCAAGAACTAGCGGCAAGCTCCTACGAGCAGTACTTC.

The V and J genes are TRBV28 and TRBJ2-7; the match to TRBD2 covers 15 bases. From germline, CDR1 is MDHEN and CDR2 SYDVKM. CDR3 size: 16 residues. The J segment lost 4 bases and the V segment lost 3 bases, leaving 4 bases of the junction unmatched. The CDR3: CASSFPGTSGRYEQYF. The CDR3, as DNA: TGTGCCAGCAGTTTCCCGGGGACTAGCGGGAGGTACGAGCAGTACTTC.

For this clonotype: One junction end does not reproduce the germline sequence, and a read error may be involved. The chain uses TRBV9 and TRBJ2-7; D not certain. This CDR3 spans 14 amino acids. CDR1 SGDLS and CDR2 YYNGEE come from the germline V gene. The CDR3 DNA follows: TGTGCCAGCAGCGTTCGGGCAGCCTCCCACGAGCAGTACTTC. It is translated as CASSVRAASHEQYF.

The sample holds a few counts of this clonotype. This chain's CDR3 is CASSSNRDRPYNEQFF. In nucleotides, the CDR3 is TGTGCCAGCAGTTCAAACCGGGACAGGCCCTACAATGAGCAGTTCTTC. The chain carries TRBV7-9 and TRBJ2-1; 8 nucleotides line up with TRBD1. This CDR3 spans 16 amino acids. Looked up from germline, CDR1 is SEHNR and CDR2 is FQNEAQ (reference sequence). Trimming took 6 bases from V and 2 from J; bases not matched to a gene: 9.

The CDR3 nucleotides are TGCGCCAGCAGTGAGTCCATTTGGACAGGGGTCCACGAGCAGTACTTC. Translating gives CASSESIWTGVHEQYF. The chain combines TRBV10-1 with TRBJ2-5; 9 nucleotides agree with TRBD1. Gene TRBJ2-7 matches the end of the DNA better, so the J call may be wrong. Germline V lookup: CDR1 WNHNN, CDR2 SYGVQD (reference sequence). This CDR3 spans 16 amino acids.

CDR3 protein: CASSRPGGAGETQYF. The CDR3 nucleotides are TGTGCCAGCAGCCGCCCAGGGGGCGCGGGGGAGACCCAGTACTTC. The gene calls are TRBV28 and TRBJ2-4; 8 nucleotides match TRBD1. The end of the DNA fits TRBJ2-5 better, so the J call may be wrong. This CDR3 has 15 residues. CDR1 is MDHEN and CDR2 is SYDVKM in the germline V gene.

This clonotype was picked up a small number of times. The J gene is TRBJ2-7, the V gene TRBV3-1; D is perhaps TRBD2 (6 bases). V dropped 5 bases and J dropped 0 bases, with 14 bases sitting between them. Germline CDR1 reads LGHDT; CDR2 reads YNNKEL (reference sequence). CDR3 size: 15 residues. The CDR3 DNA reads TGTGCCAGCAGCTCGGGACTTCTAAGCTCCTACGAGCAGTACTTC. The encoded protein is CASSSGLLSSYEQYF.

The rearrangement links TRBV5-1 to TRBJ1-3, with a tentative D call TRBD1 (5 bases). The CDR3 has 15 amino acids. Germline values: CDR1 SGHRS, CDR2 YFSETQ. Trimming took off 4 bases at V and 2 bases at J, with 13 bases between the two ends. CDR3 in DNA: TGCGCCAGCAGCGCTTCGGGGGACCCTGGAAACACCATATATTTT. This translates into CASSASGDPGNTIYF.

The chain combines TRBV21-1 with TRBJ1-1; the table's D call TRBD1 went unverified against the DNA. TRBV21-1 is a pseudogene locus. The CDR3 totals 18 residues. The CDR3 reads CASSKEVSGDRENTEAFF. In DNA form, the CDR3 reads TGTGCCAGCAGCAAAGAGGTCTCAGGGGATCGGGAAAACACTGAAGCTTTCTTT.

This clonotype has just a few counts. This chain joins TRBV30 and TRBJ1-6; 7 positions agree with TRBD1. The CDR3 covers 15 residues. The trim removed 5 bases at V and 9 bases at J, leaving 13 bases unmatched. Germline-derived CDR1 and CDR2 are GTSNPN and SVGIG (reference sequence). For the CDR3, the DNA is TGTGCCTGGCGATTACAGGGGTTGAGAACTTCACCCCTCCACTTT. As protein: CAWRLQGLRTSPLHF.

The chain uses TRBV6-1 and TRBJ1-2; D call uncertain. V shed 5 bases and J shed 6 bases, with 16 bases lying between them. CDR3 size: 14 residues. Germline loops: CDR1 MNHNS, CDR2 SASEGT. The CDR3 region has the DNA TGTGCCAGCAGTCAAAGGAGGGTCAGGAATGGCTACACCTTC. Translation: CASSQRRVRNGYTF.

The J gene is TRBJ2-3, the V gene TRBV20-1; no clear D gene. Germline lookup yields CDR1 DFQATT and CDR2 SNEGSKA (reference sequence). V dropped 6 bases and J dropped 6 bases, with 10 bases sitting between them. The CDR3 is 11 residues long. CDR3 in amino acids: CSAPHGDTQYF. The CDR3 nucleotides read TGCAGTGCCCCACATGGGGATACGCAGTATTTT.

The chain is built from TRBV4-1 and TRBJ2-2, with 7 nucleotides matching TRBD2. Trimming removed 0 bases from V and 5 bases from J; junction bases left unmatched: 9. The germline V gene encodes CDR1 MGHRA and CDR2 YSYEKL. This CDR3 has 17 amino acids. In nucleotides, the CDR3 is TGCGCCAGCAGCCAAGATGGATTCCTGCGGGGGACCGGGGAGCTGTTTTTT. Amino acids: CASSQDGFLRGTGELFF.

This chain connects TRBV10-2 to TRBJ1-1; D is possibly TRBD1 (6 bases). CDR3 length: 15 residues. From germline, CDR1 is WSHSY and CDR2 SAAADI. V was trimmed by 5 bases and J by 3 bases, leaving 16 bases between them. CDR3 DNA sequence: TGCGCCAGCAGTCCAACGTCGAGGGGGGACACTGAAGCTTTCTTT. Its translation: CASSPTSRGDTEAFF.

The V and J genes are TRBV6-5 and TRBJ2-1, with 8 bases fitting TRBD2. CDR1 is MNHEY, CDR2 SVGAGI, per germline. The V and J ends lost 0 bases and 6 bases, in that order; junction bases with no gene match: 7. The CDR3 is 16 residues long. The CDR3: CASSYSKLAGTNEQFF. The CDR3 DNA reads as TGTGCCAGCAGTTACTCGAAGCTAGCGGGTACCAATGAGCAGTTCTTC.

A note on this clonotype: With a much larger clone just one base away, this may be a read error. The chain couples TRBV15 to TRBJ2-1; TRBD2 is a possible D gene (6 bases). The CDR3 has 15 residues. The germline V gene has CDR1 LNHNV and CDR2 YYDKDF (reference sequence). CDR3 bases: TGTGCCACCAGCAGAGATAGTCTAGCGTACAATGAGCTGTTCTTC. Translating gives CATSRDSLAYNELFF. Combining the CDR3 with reference TRBV15 and TRBJ2-1 gives the whole variable domain DAMVIQNPRYQVTQFGKPVTLSCSQTLNHNVMYWYQQKSSQAPKLLFHYYDKDFNNEADTPDNFQSRRPNTSFCFLDIRSPGLGDTAMYLCATSRDSLAYNELFFGPGTRLTVL.

This rearrangement joins TRBV14 to TRBJ2-4; D is uncertain. The ends were cut back, 6 bases at V and 13 bases at J, with 16 bases in the middle. Per germline, CDR1 SGHDN and CDR2 FVKESK. CDR3 length equals 12 residues. The CDR3 loop reads CASSPTAGEQYF. In nucleotides, the CDR3 is TGTGCCAGCAGTCCTACGGCTGGTGAGCAGTACTTC.

The V call is TRBV7-8, the J call TRBJ2-3, with D possibly being TRBD1 (6 bases). Germline-derived CDR1 and CDR2 are SGHVS and FQNEAQ. The CDR3 sequence is 16 residues long. The germline V and J ends were trimmed by 6 bases and 10 bases, with 26 bases remaining between them. CDR3 DNA: TGTGCCAGCAGGCGATATGCTCACAGGGAAAGCCCTGCGCAGTATTTT. Amino acids: CASRRYAHRESPAQYF.

The rearrangement joins TRBV7-2 to TRBJ2-2; the match to TRBD2 covers 12 bases. Per germline, CDR1 SGHTA and CDR2 FQGNSA. The CDR3 is 12 amino acids. CDR3: CVTSGRTGELFF. The CDR3 DNA follows: TGTGTGACTAGCGGGAGAACCGGGGAGCTGTTTTTT.